The 14 T cell receptor beta chains below come from one sample, sequenced in a study of blood T cells in healthy people across ages. A second roughly 7 to 11 cycle PCR used barcoded and J-beta primers. From the 5' RACE reads, TCRdb called clonotypes with MiXCR, one entry per CDR3 protein. Found here are almost 300,000 distinct CDR3 sequences, 27% of them singletons; the top ten hold roughly 30%. The source material was blood. The receptors were sampled from a woman aged 70-85 years in good health.

There are many counts of this clonotype. V and J are TRBV7-2 and TRBJ2-7; the D is unclear. There are 14 residues in the CDR3. Trimming left V 4 bases short and J 9 bases short, with 19 bases between. Germline assignment: CDR1 SGHTA and CDR2 FQGNSA. The CDR3 reads CASSSQVSTGMQYF. Here the CDR3 DNA reads TGTGCCAGCAGCTCCCAAGTCTCGACTGGAATGCAGTACTTC. The full variable domain, its missing parts supplied by reference TRBV7-2 and TRBJ2-7, is GAGVSQSPSNKVTEKGKDVELRCDPISGHTALYWYRQSLGQGLEFLIYFQGNSAPDKSGLPSDRFSAERTGGSVSTLTIQRTQQEDSAVYLCASSSQVSTGMQYFGPGTRLTVT.

This chain connects TRBV9 to TRBJ2-2, with 8 bases that match TRBD1. The CDR3 contains 14 residues. The germline gives CDR1 SGDLS, CDR2 YYNGEE. Trimming cost V 4 bases and J 7 bases; bases outside gene matches: 6. CDR3 region: CASSPQGAGGELFF. The CDR3 DNA follows: TGTGCCAGCAGCCCGCAGGGGGCTGGCGGGGAGCTGTTTTTT.

This clonotype was counted between two and nine times. CDR3 region: CASSQPSHGRKDYQETQYF. In DNA form, the CDR3 reads TGTGCCAGCAGCCAACCGTCACACGGGAGGAAAGACTACCAAGAGACCCAGTACTTC. The chain links TRBV3-1 to TRBJ2-5; 7 nucleotides align to TRBD2. The V gene's germline CDR1 is LGHDT and CDR2 YNNKEL (reference sequence). Trimming at V came to 2 bases and at J to 0 bases, leaving 15 bases not matched to a gene. The CDR3 spans 19 residues.

In this sample, this clonotype turned up a few times. The chain recombines TRBV7-2 with TRBJ2-5; D call uncertain. The better agreement between TRBJ2-1 and the DNA end casts doubt on the J call. This CDR3 comprises 14 residues. Per germline, CDR1 SGHTA and CDR2 FQGNSA. The CDR3 here is CASSLMPASNEQFF. CDR3 coding DNA: TGTGCCAGCAGCTTAATGCCAGCAAGCAATGAGCAGTTCTTC.

The J gene is TRBJ2-5, the V gene TRBV20-1; D possibly matches TRBD1 or TRBD2 (5 bases each). Gene TRBJ2-1 matches the end of the DNA better, so the J call may be wrong. The CDR3 is made up of 17 amino acids. Germline assignment: CDR1 DFQATT and CDR2 SNEGSKA (reference sequence). The CDR3 spells CSARNVGRGPTPFGQFF. The CDR3 DNA is TGCAGTGCTAGGAACGTGGGGCGAGGGCCAACCCCGTTTGGGCAGTTCTTC.

J is TRBJ2-5 and V is TRBV28, with 8 bases aligning to TRBD2. Germline V gives CDR1 MDHEN, CDR2 SYDVKM. V shed 4 bases and J 5 bases; nucleotides not matched to a gene: 12. The CDR3 spans 16 residues. In nucleotides, the CDR3 is TGTGCCAGCAGTTCCCCGGGGGGGGCGAATCGGGAGACCCAGTACTTC. The encoded protein is CASSSPGGANRETQYF.

This clonotype was found a few times. V and J are TRBV29-1 and TRBJ2-1; D may be TRBD2 (6 bases). Trimming left V 6 bases short and J 2 bases short, with 14 bases between. CDR1 SQVTM and CDR2 ANQGSEA come from the germline V gene. The CDR3 consists of 14 residues. The CDR3 spells CSVASGGAYNEQFF. In nucleotides, the CDR3 is TGCAGCGTCGCAAGCGGAGGGGCCTACAATGAGCAGTTCTTC.

V is TRBV12-3 or TRBV12-4 and J is TRBJ2-5; 8 nucleotides align to TRBD1. Trimming removed 5 bases from V and 2 bases from J; junction bases left unmatched: 10. CDR3 length: 16 residues. The CDR3 nucleotides are TGTGCCAGCAGTCAGGACAGGGCCTCCATTCAAGAGACCCAGTACTTC. Its translation is CASSQDRASIQETQYF.

The chain has TRBV5-1 and TRBJ2-5; TRBD2 aligns across 11 bases. Judging by the DNA end, TRBJ2-7 fits better; the J call may be wrong. CDR1 is SGHRS, CDR2 YFSETQ, per germline. The CDR3 has 16 residues. This CDR3 reads CASSPAGTSGFYEQYF. CDR3 coding DNA: TGCGCCAGCAGCCCCGCCGGGACTAGCGGATTCTACGAGCAGTACTTC.

This clonotype was counted a single time. The junction and the germline gene differ at one end; a read error may be behind it. The gene calls are TRBV7-2 and TRBJ1-3, with D maybe TRBD1 (6 bases). Germline assignment: CDR1 SGHTA and CDR2 FQGNSA. The length of the CDR3 is 15 residues. DNA for the CDR3: TGTGCCAGCAGCTTACAACAGGGCTCTGGAAACACCACATATTTT. Protein sequence: CASSLQQGSGNTTYF.

A few counts support this clonotype. The rearrangement joins TRBV28 to TRBJ2-7, with 8 nucleotides matching TRBD1. With 8 bases clipped from V and 0 bases from J, the junction kept 9 bases outside the gene matches. The CDR3 has 15 amino acids. The germline V gene encodes CDR1 MDHEN and CDR2 SYDVKM. The CDR3 loop is CASARTGTGSYEQYF. The CDR3 bases are TGTGCCAGCGCTAGAACCGGGACAGGCTCCTACGAGCAGTACTTC.

The chain has TRBV2 and TRBJ2-5, with 7 bases fitting TRBD2. The DNA end is a closer match to TRBJ2-1, so the J assignment may be wrong. CDR1 and CDR2 (germline): SNHLY, FYNNEI. The CDR3 loop spans 12 amino acids. CDR3 bases: TGTGCCAGCAGGGGGAGGCGGGGGGAGCAGTTCTTC. The encoded protein is CASRGRRGEQFF.

The chain has TRBV20-1 and TRBJ2-7; 10 nucleotides match TRBD2. V shed 4 bases, J shed 2 bases, and the junction held 5 bases outside the gene matches. The CDR3 is 14 amino acids. Germline-derived CDR1 and CDR2 are DFQATT and SNEGSKA (reference sequence). CDR3 DNA: TGCAGTGCTATTCAGCGGGAGGGAACCTACGAGCAGTACTTC. Protein product: CSAIQREGTYEQYF.

This clonotype was seen more than once but under ten times. The J gene is TRBJ2-3, the V gene TRBV20-1, with D tentatively TRBD1 (5 bases). CDR1 DFQATT and CDR2 SNEGSKA come from the germline V gene (reference sequence). CDR3 length equals 15 residues. Trimming cost V 5 bases and J 2 bases, with 17 bases left between them. The CDR3 coding sequence is TGCAGTGCTCCTGACAGCCGACAGTACACAGATACGCAGTATTTT. Its protein is CSAPDSRQYTDTQYF.